This T cell receptor (beta chain) was observed in a study of T cells in Graves' hyperthyroidism and ophthalmopathy. Study-wide background: The blood sample was taken at first diagnosis, before treatment began. Study-level points and caveats: Separation of ophthalmopathy from stable hyperthyroidism was achieved by a 13 V-J model.

The hyperthyroidism patients had all been newly diagnosed, and their disease duration was under 2 months. Their ages ranged from 18 to 65 years. Amplified regions were TCR beta CDR3 sequences from RNA transcripts. First-round RT-PCR targeting the TCR CDR3 was performed with the HTBI primer set. One entry per CDR3 protein, called by TCRdb with MiXCR from the multiplex PCR reads. This sample has more than 350,000 distinct CDR3 sequences; approximately 18% occur once, and the top ten carry 34%. This clonotype was observed many times. The antigen remains unidentified. V shed 6 bases and J shed 5 bases, with 10 bases lying between them. This CDR3 contains 13 residues.

This TCR came from a woman aged 25 to 39 with Graves' hyperthyroidism that later progressed to Graves' ophthalmopathy. The chain couples TRBV12-3 or TRBV12-4 to TRBJ2-2; perhaps TRBD1 as D (6 bases). Sample: blood. The CDR3 region is CASRRTETGELFF. CDR3 sequence (DNA): TGTGCCAGCAGACGGACAGAAACCGGGGAGCTGTTTTTT.